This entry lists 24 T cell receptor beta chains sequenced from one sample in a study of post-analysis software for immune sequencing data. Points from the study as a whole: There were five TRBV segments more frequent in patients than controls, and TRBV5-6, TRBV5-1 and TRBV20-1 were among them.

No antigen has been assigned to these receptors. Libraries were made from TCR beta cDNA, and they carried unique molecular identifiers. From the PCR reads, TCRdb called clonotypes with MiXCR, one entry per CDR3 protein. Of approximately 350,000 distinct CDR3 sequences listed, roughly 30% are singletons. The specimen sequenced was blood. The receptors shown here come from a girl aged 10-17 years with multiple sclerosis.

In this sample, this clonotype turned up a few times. The CDR3 region is CASSFPQLLGQRVKNIQYF. The DNA for the CDR3 is TGTGCCAGCAGTTTCCCCCAACTCCTCGGACAGAGGGTCAAGAACATTCAGTACTTC. The chain employs TRBV28 and TRBJ2-4, with D possibly matching TRBD1 (6 bases). This CDR3 is built from 19 residues. The V end lost 3 bases, the J end lost 7 bases, and 28 bases lay between the germline ends. Germline CDR1 is MDHEN and CDR2 is SYDVKM. Full variable domain (remainder filled in from reference TRBV28 and TRBJ2-4): DVKVTQSSRYLVKRTGEKVFLECVQDMDHENMFWYRQDPGLGLRLIYFSYDVKMKEKGDIPEGYSVSREKKERFSLILESASTNQTSMYLCASSFPQLLGQRVKNIQYFGAGTRLSVL.

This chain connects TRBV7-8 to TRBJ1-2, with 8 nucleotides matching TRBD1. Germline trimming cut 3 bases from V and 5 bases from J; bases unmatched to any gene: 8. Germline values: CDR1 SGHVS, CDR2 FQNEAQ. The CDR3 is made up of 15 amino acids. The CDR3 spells CASSLTGAVAYGYTF. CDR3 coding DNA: TGTGCCAGCAGCTTGACAGGGGCGGTGGCTTATGGCTACACCTTC.

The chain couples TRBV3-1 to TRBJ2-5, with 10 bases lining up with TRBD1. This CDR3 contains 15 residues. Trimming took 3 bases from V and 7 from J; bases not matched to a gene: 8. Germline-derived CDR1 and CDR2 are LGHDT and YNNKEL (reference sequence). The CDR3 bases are TGTGCCAGCAGCCACCGGGACAGGGGTCGGGGGACCCAGTACTTC. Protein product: CASSHRDRGRGTQYF.

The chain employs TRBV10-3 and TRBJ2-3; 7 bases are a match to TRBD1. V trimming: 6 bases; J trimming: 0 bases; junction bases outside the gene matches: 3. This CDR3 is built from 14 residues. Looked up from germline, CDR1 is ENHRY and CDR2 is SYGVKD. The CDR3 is CAIRGTASTDTQYF. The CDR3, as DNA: TGTGCCATCAGGGGGACAGCTAGCACAGATACGCAGTATTTT.

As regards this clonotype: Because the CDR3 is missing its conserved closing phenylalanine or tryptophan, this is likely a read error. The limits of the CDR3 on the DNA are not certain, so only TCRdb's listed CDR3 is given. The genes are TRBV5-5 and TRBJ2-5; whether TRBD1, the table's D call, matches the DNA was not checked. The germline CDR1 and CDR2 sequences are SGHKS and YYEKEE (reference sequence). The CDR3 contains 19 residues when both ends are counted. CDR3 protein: CASSSRTQGAGYDGYTFGS.

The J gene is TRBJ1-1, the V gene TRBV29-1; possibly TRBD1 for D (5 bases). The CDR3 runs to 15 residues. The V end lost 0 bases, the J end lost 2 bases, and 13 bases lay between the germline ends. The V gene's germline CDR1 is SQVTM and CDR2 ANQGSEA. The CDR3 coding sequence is TGCAGCGTTGAAGATCGAACAGGATTAAACACTGAAGCTTTCTTT. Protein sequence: CSVEDRTGLNTEAFF.

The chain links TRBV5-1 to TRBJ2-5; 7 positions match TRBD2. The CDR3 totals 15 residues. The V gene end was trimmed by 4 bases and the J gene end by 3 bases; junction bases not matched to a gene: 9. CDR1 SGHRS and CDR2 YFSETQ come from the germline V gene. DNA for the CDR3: TGCGCCAGCAGCCACACCATGGCGGGGGAAGAGACCCAGTACTTC. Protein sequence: CASSHTMAGEETQYF. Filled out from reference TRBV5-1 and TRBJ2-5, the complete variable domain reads KAGVTQTPRYLIKTRGQQVTLSCSPISGHRSVSWYQQTPGQGLQFLFEYFSETQRNKGNFPGRFSGRQFSNSRSEMNVSTLELGDSALYLCASSHTMAGEETQYFGPGTRLLVL.

The CDR3 DNA reads as TGCAGTGCTAGGAATTTGCCGGGACAGGGTTCCTACAATGAGCAGTTCTTC. Amino acid sequence: CSARNLPGQGSYNEQFF. The chain joins TRBV20-1 to TRBJ2-1, with 9 bases fitting TRBD1. CDR3 length equals 17 residues. The V segment lost 3 bases and the J segment 1 base; nucleotides outside the gene matches: 10. The germline V gene has CDR1 DFQATT and CDR2 SNEGSKA (reference sequence).

CDR3 DNA sequence: TGTGCCAGCAGCCAAGACGGAGCTAACTATGGCTACACCTTC. Amino acids: CASSQDGANYGYTF. This chain uses TRBV3-1 with TRBJ1-2; D is ambiguous. Trimming left V 0 bases short and J 0 bases short, with 5 bases between. This CDR3 spans 14 amino acids. Germline values: CDR1 LGHDT, CDR2 YNNKEL (reference sequence).

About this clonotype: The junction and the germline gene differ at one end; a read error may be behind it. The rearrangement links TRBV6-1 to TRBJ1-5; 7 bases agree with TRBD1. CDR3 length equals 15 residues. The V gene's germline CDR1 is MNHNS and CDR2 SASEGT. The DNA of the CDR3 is TGTGCCAGCAGTGCGGACAGGTTGCGCAACCAGCCCCAGCATTTT. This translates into CASSADRLRNQPQHF.

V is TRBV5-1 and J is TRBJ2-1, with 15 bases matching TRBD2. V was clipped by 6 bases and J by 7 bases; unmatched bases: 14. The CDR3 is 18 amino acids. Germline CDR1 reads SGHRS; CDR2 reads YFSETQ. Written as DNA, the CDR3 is TGCGCCAGCAACCCCGGGACTAGCGGGGGGACCGGGAGGAATGAGCAGTTCTTC. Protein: CASNPGTSGGTGRNEQFF. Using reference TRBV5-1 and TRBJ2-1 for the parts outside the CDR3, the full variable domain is KAGVTQTPRYLIKTRGQQVTLSCSPISGHRSVSWYQQTPGQGLQFLFEYFSETQRNKGNFPGRFSGRQFSNSRSEMNVSTLELGDSALYLCASNPGTSGGTGRNEQFFGPGTRLTVL.

The CDR3 DNA reads TGCGCCAGCAGCCAAGAACGGGGGGCCGGTGATGAGCAGTTCTTC. Its translation is CASSQERGAGDEQFF. V gene TRBV4-3 combines with J gene TRBJ2-1; D is possibly TRBD2 (7 bases). Per germline, CDR1 LGHNA and CDR2 YSLEER. The CDR3 loop spans 15 amino acids. V was pared by 0 bases and J by 8 bases, with 14 bases between.

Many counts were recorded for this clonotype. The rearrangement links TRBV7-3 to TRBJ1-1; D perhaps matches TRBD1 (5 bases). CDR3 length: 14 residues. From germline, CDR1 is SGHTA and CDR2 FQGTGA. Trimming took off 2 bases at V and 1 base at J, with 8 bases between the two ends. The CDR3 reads CASSLGTENTEAFF. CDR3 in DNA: TGTGCCAGCAGCTTAGGGACCGAGAACACTGAAGCTTTCTTT. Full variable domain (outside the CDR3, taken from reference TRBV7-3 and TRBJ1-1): GAGVSQTPSNKVTEKGKYVELRCDPISGHTALYWYRQSLGQGPEFLIYFQGTGAADDSGLPNDRFFAVRPEGSVSTLKIQRTERGDSAVYLCASSLGTENTEAFFGQGTRLTVV.

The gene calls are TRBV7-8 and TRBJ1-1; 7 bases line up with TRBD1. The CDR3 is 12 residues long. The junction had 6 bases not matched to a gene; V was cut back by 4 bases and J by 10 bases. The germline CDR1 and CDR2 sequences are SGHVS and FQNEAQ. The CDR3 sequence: CASSSVPGGAFF. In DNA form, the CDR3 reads TGTGCCAGCAGCTCCGTGCCAGGGGGAGCTTTCTTT.

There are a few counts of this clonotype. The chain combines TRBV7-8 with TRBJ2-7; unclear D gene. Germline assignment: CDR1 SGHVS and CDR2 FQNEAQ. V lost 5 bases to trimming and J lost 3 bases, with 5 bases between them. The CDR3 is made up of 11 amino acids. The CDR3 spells CASSPYYEQYF. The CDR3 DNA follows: TGTGCCAGCAGCCCTTACTACGAGCAGTACTTC.

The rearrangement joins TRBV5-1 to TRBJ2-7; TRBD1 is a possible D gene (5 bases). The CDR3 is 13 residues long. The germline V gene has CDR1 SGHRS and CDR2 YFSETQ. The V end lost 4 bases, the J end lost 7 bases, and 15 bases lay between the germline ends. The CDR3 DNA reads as TGCGCCAGCAGCGCTATCAGGGCAAGGGAGCAGTACTTC. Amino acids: CASSAIRAREQYF.

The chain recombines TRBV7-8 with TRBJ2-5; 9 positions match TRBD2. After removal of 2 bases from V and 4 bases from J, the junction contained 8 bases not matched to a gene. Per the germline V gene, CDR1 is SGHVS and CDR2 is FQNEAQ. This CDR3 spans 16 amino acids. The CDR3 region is CASSLTIAGGLETQYF. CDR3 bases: TGTGCCAGCAGCTTAACGATTGCGGGGGGGCTAGAGACCCAGTACTTC.

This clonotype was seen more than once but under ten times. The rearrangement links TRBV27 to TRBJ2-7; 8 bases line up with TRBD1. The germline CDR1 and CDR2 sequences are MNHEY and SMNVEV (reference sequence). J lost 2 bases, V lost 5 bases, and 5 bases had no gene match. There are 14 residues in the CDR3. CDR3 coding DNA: TGTGCCAGCAGTATCACAGGGGGAACCTACGAGCAGTACTTC. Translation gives CASSITGGTYEQYF.

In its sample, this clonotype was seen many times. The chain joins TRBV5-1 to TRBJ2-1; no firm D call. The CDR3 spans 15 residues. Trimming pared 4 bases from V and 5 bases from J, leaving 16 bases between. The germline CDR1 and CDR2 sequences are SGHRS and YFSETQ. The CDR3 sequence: CASSPLGAENNEQFF. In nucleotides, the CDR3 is TGCGCCAGCAGCCCGCTTGGCGCGGAGAACAATGAGCAGTTCTTC.

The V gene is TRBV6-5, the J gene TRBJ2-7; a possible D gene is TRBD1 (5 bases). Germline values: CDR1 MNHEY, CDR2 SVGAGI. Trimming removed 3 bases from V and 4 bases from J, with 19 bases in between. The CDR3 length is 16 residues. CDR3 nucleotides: TGTGCCAGCAGTTATTCCACTGGGGCAGCTGTTTACGAGCAGTACTTC. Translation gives CASSYSTGAAVYEQYF.

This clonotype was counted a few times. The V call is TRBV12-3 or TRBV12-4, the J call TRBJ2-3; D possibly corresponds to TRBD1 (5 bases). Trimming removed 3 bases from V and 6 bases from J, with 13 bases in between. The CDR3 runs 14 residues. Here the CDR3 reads CASSLGPGLDTQYF. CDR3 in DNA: TGTGCCAGCAGTTTGGGGCCCGGATTGGATACGCAGTATTTT.

As DNA, the CDR3 is TGTGCCATCAGTGAGCTGGACAGGGGCGAGCAGTACTTC. Protein sequence: CAISELDRGEQYF. V gene TRBV10-3 combines with J gene TRBJ2-7, with 9 bases fitting TRBD1. Germline V gives CDR1 ENHRY, CDR2 SYGVKD. CDR3 length equals 13 residues. Germline trimming cut 2 bases from V and 6 bases from J; bases unmatched to any gene: 2.

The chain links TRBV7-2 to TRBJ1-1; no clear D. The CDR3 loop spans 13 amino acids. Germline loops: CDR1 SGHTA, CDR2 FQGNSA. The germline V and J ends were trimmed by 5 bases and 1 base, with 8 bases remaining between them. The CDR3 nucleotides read TGTGCCAGCAGCACCCCAAGGAACACTGAAGCTTTCTTT. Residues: CASSTPRNTEAFF.

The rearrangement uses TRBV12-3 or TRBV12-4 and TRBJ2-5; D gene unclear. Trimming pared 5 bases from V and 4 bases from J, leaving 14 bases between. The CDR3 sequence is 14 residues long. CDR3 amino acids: CASSPSFERETQYF. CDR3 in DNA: TGTGCCAGCAGTCCCTCCTTTGAGAGAGAGACCCAGTACTTC.